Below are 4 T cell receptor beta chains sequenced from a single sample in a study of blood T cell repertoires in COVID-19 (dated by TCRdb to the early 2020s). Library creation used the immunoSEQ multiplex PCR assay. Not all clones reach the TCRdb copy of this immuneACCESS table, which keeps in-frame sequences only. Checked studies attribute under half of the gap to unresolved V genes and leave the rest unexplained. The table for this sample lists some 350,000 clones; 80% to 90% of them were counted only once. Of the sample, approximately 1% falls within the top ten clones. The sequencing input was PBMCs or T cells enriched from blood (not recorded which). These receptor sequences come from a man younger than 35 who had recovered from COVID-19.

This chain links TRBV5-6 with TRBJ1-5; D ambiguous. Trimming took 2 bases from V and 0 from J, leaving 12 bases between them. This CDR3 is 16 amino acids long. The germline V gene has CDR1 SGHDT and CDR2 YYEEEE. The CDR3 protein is CASSFPTSYSNQPQHF. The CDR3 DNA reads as TGTGCCAGCAGCTTCCCCACGAGCTATAGCAATCAGCCCCAGCATTTT.

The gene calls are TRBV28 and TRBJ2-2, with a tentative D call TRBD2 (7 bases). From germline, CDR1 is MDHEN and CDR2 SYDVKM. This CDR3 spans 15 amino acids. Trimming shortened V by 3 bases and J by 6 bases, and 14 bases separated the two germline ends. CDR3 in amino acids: CASSLLPGGAGELFF. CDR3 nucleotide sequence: TGTGCCAGCAGTTTGCTCCCGGGGGGCGCCGGGGAGCTGTTTTTT.

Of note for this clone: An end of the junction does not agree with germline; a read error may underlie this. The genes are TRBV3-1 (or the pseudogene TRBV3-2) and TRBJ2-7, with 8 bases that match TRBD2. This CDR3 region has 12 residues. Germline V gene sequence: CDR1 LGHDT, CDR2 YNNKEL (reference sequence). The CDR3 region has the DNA TGTGCCAGCAGCCAAGGCCGGGGGACTAGTCGTTTC. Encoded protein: CASSQGRGTSRF.

The CDR3: CASSRGTDYGYTF. Written as DNA, the CDR3 is TGTGCCAGCAGCCGGGGGACAGACTATGGCTACACCTTC. J is TRBJ1-2 and V is TRBV16; 7 nucleotides align to TRBD1. V was clipped by 4 bases and J by 3 bases; unmatched bases: 2. This CDR3 has 13 amino acids. Germline values: CDR1 KGHSY, CDR2 FQNENV.